Shown below are 16 T cell receptor beta chains from a single sample sequenced in a study of T cell repertoires in ileal Crohn's disease (dated by TCRdb to between 2019 and 2020). Library method: the immunoSEQ multiplex PCR assay. TCRdb carries this immuneACCESS record with in-frame sequences only. Its versions omit some clonotypes, under half of them owing to an unresolved V gene in the studies checked, with the rest unexplained. A total of about 6,600 clones appear in this sample, approximately 79% of them only once. The ten largest clones take up 9% to 10% of the sample. The material sequenced was ileal tissue. The origin of the receptors is an adult with Crohn's disease.

The chain recombines TRBV10-3 with TRBJ1-1; 9 nucleotides agree with TRBD1. The V gene end was trimmed by 6 bases and the J gene end by 6 bases; junction bases not matched to a gene: 5. Germline lookup yields CDR1 ENHRY and CDR2 SYGVKD. The CDR3 spans 13 residues. The CDR3 DNA reads as TGTGCCATCAGATGGGACAGGGAGTCTGAAGCTTTCTTT. It yields the protein CAIRWDRESEAFF.

The chain employs TRBV4-3 and TRBJ1-2, with 9 bases fitting TRBD1. This CDR3 region has 15 residues. Germline V gene lookup returns CDR1 LGHNA and CDR2 YSLEER. Trimming at V came to 6 bases and at J to 8 bases, leaving 13 bases not matched to a gene. This CDR3 reads CASRSGTGGAWGYTF. In nucleotides, the CDR3 is TGCGCCAGCAGGAGTGGAACAGGGGGCGCTTGGGGCTACACCTTC.

The CDR3 sequence: CASSSTYEQYF. For the CDR3, the DNA is TGCGCCAGCAGCTCCACTTACGAGCAGTACTTC. V is TRBV5-1 and J is TRBJ2-7, with D uncertain. This CDR3 is built from 11 residues. V lost 3 bases and J lost 4, with 5 bases in between. Looked up from germline, CDR1 is SGHRS and CDR2 is YFSETQ. The full variable domain, completed using reference TRBV5-1 and TRBJ2-7, is KAGVTQTPRYLIKTRGQQVTLSCSPISGHRSVSWYQQTPGQGLQFLFEYFSETQRNKGNFPGRFSGRQFSNSRSEMNVSTLELGDSALYLCASSSTYEQYFGPGTRLTVT.

The V gene is TRBV7-8, the J gene TRBJ1-3; TRBD1 matches 8 bases. V lost 4 bases, J lost 0 bases, and 5 bases stayed unmatched. The CDR3 covers 16 residues. Germline CDR1 and CDR2: SGHVS and FQNEAQ. The CDR3 coding sequence is TGTGCCAGCAGCTCAGGACAGGGCTCCTCTGGAAACACCATATATTTT. Protein: CASSSGQGSSGNTIYF.

This clone was detected once. The CDR3 DNA reads TGTGCCAGCAGCTTAGGCGGACAGGGGAACACCGGGGAGCTGTTTTTT. As protein: CASSLGGQGNTGELFF. The rearrangement joins TRBV7-3 to TRBJ2-2; TRBD1 matches at 8 bases. CDR1 is SGHTA, CDR2 FQGTGA, per germline. The CDR3 length is 16 residues. J gave up 1 base and V 2 bases, and 3 bases lay outside the gene matches.

The genes are TRBV11-2 and TRBJ2-5, with a tentative D call TRBD1 (6 bases). Gene TRBJ2-7 matches the end of the DNA better, so the J call may be wrong. CDR1 and CDR2 (germline): SGHAT, FQNNGV. The CDR3 spans 14 residues. The CDR3 loop reads CASRQTQGSYEQYF. In nucleotides, the CDR3 is TGTGCCAGCAGACAAACACAGGGCTCCTACGAGCAGTACTTC.

The sample holds a few counts of this clone. The gene calls are TRBV19 and TRBJ1-1; D is perhaps TRBD1 (5 bases). Germline lookup yields CDR1 LNHDA and CDR2 SQIVND (reference sequence). Trimming cost V 11 bases and J 5 bases, with 21 bases left between them. This CDR3 is 14 amino acids long. CDR3 nucleotides: TGTGCCGTAACTGTGGGGCTGACTCGGACTGAAGCTTTCTTT. This sequence encodes CAVTVGLTRTEAFF.

The chain joins TRBV4-1 to TRBJ1-5; D remains unclear. The V gene's germline CDR1 is MGHRA and CDR2 YSYEKL. The CDR3 consists of 15 residues. The ends were cut back, 2 bases at V and 3 bases at J, with 11 bases in the middle. The chain's CDR3 is CASSQNNYDNQPQHF. The CDR3 nucleotides read TGCGCCAGCAGCCAAAACAATTACGACAATCAGCCCCAGCATTTT.

The chain has TRBV13 and TRBJ2-4; 7 bases are a match to TRBD2. CDR3 length: 18 amino acids. Germline V gene data show CDR1 as PRHDT and CDR2 as FYEKMQ (reference sequence). J was trimmed by 1 base and V by 1 base; bases with no gene match: 10. CDR3 protein: CASSLVREGLGAKNIQYF. The CDR3 DNA is TGTGCCAGCAGCTTAGTAAGGGAGGGGCTGGGGGCCAAAAACATTCAGTACTTC.

J is TRBJ2-1 and V is TRBV2; 8 bases agree with TRBD2. This CDR3 has 16 residues. Germline values: CDR1 SNHLY, CDR2 FYNNEI. V lost 7 bases, J lost 7 bases, and 15 bases stayed unmatched. In nucleotides, the CDR3 is TGTGCCAGCAAAAGTCAGTCGGCGGGAGGACAAAATGAGCAGTTCTTC. Its translation is CASKSQSAGGQNEQFF.

This clone was observed a handful of times. The chain joins TRBV5-4 to TRBJ2-1, with unresolved D. The CDR3 extends over 14 amino acids. The germline V gene encodes CDR1 SGHNT and CDR2 YYREEE (reference sequence). V was pared by 1 base and J by 6 bases, with 11 bases between. This CDR3 reads CASSLLGSSNEQFF. DNA of the CDR3: TGTGCCAGCAGCTTGCTCGGGTCTTCCAATGAGCAGTTCTTC.

This sequence joins TRBV7-2 and TRBJ2-2, with 10 bases fitting TRBD2. J lost 5 bases, V lost 5 bases, and 8 bases had no gene match. The CDR3 consists of 16 residues. Germline V CDR1 and CDR2: SGHTA, FQGNSA. The CDR3 region has the DNA TGTGCCAGCAGCCCAGCGGGAGGGCTTCAAACCGGGGAGCTGTTTTTT. Its translation: CASSPAGGLQTGELFF.

In this sample, this clone turned up once. V usage is TRBV6-6 and J usage is TRBJ1-1, with D perhaps TRBD1 (5 bases). Germline V gene sequence: CDR1 MNHNY, CDR2 SVGAGI (reference sequence). V was cut by 10 bases and J by 2 bases, with 11 bases left in between. The CDR3 extends over 12 amino acids. CDR3 coding DNA: TGTGCCACCGTAAGGGGTAACACTGAAGCTTTCTTT. Translation: CATVRGNTEAFF.

The chain carries TRBV5-4 and TRBJ1-3; 10 bases are a match to TRBD1. Germline V gene lookup returns CDR1 SGHNT and CDR2 YYREEE (reference sequence). This CDR3 is 16 amino acids long. With 0 bases clipped from V and 4 bases from J, the junction kept 4 bases outside the gene matches. In DNA form, the CDR3 reads TGTGCCAGCAGCTTGGGGGGGACAGGGGCCGGAAACACCATATATTTT. This translates into CASSLGGTGAGNTIYF.

The V gene is TRBV5-8, the J gene TRBJ2-1; TRBD1 might be the D (6 bases). The germline V gene encodes CDR1 SGHTS and CDR2 YDEGEE. CDR3 length equals 13 residues. Deletions cut 5 bases from V and 5 bases from J, with 11 bases between. CDR3 protein: CASRWGLNNEQFF. CDR3 DNA sequence: TGTGCCAGCAGATGGGGGCTTAACAATGAGCAGTTCTTC.

In its sample, this clone was seen once. The chain carries TRBV11-3 and TRBJ1-5, with D maybe TRBD1 (5 bases). Between the trimmed V and J ends, which lost 3 bases and 9 bases, there was a span of 18 bases. The CDR3 covers 15 residues. The germline V gene encodes CDR1 SGHNT and CDR2 YENEEA. CDR3 loop: CASSFAGPGFGPQHF. In nucleotides, the CDR3 is TGTGCCAGCAGCTTTGCAGGGCCAGGGTTCGGGCCCCAGCATTTT. The full variable domain, with the rest looked up from reference TRBV11-3 and TRBJ1-5, is EAGVVQSPRYKIIEKKQPVAFWCNPISGHNTLYWYLQNLGQGPELLIRYENEEAVDDSQLPKDRFSAERLKGVDSTLKIQPAELGDSAVYLCASSFAGPGFGPQHFGDGTRLSIL.